The 7 T cell receptor beta chains in this list originate from one sample, sequenced in a study of T cell clones after liver transplantation (dated by TCRdb to the late 2010s). Alloreactive TCRbeta sequences were defined by sequencing of proliferating CFSE-low cells from the MLR. The library was made by the immunoSEQ multiplex PCR assay. What TCRdb holds here is the immuneACCESS table cut down to in-frame rearrangements. Part of the clones is not present; checked against another copy, under half of the missing clones reflect an unresolved V gene, and the others are unexplained. In all, the sample holds 4,500 to 6,000 clones, and 30% to 35% of those were seen once. The ten largest clonotypes hold about a sixth of the sample. These TCRs are of unknown antigen specificity. The sequenced material came from CD4+ T cells from cultured PBMCs. These receptors originate from a human patient who received a liver transplant. Following transplantation, T cells from the graft donor may be among those present.

The sample holds a few counts of this clone. This chain uses TRBV5-1 with TRBJ2-2; a weak D match, TRBD1 (6 bases). The CDR3 extends over 15 amino acids. Germline values: CDR1 SGHRS, CDR2 YFSETQ. V was cut by 3 bases and J by 8 bases, with 17 bases left in between. CDR3 nucleotides: TGCGCCAGCAGCTCCGTTCTCGGGGACAAAGGGGAGCTGTTTTTT. Translating gives CASSSVLGDKGELFF. Looking up the rest from reference TRBV5-1 and TRBJ2-2 gives the full variable domain: KAGVTQTPRYLIKTRGQQVTLSCSPISGHRSVSWYQQTPGQGLQFLFEYFSETQRNKGNFPGRFSGRQFSNSRSEMNVSTLELGDSALYLCASSSVLGDKGELFFGEGSRLTVL.

The CDR3 nucleotides read TGTGCCAGTACCCAGGTCGGCGAGAGGAACATTCAGTACTTC. Its protein is CASTQVGERNIQYF. The rearrangement links TRBV19 to TRBJ2-4, with D unresolved. The CDR3 has 14 amino acids. Germline CDR1 is LNHDA and CDR2 is SQIVND (reference sequence). V was trimmed by 7 bases and J by 7 bases, leaving 17 bases between them.

The rearrangement joins TRBV18 to TRBJ1-4; weak D call: TRBD1 (6 bases). Trimming took 1 base from V and 0 from J, leaving 12 bases between them. CDR3 length equals 17 residues. In germline, CDR1 is KGHSH, CDR2 LQKENI. DNA for the CDR3: TGTGCCAGCTCACCACAGGGGGGTGGTGCAACTAATGAAAAACTGTTTTTT. Translation gives CASSPQGGGATNEKLFF.

A note on this clone: This CDR3 is also generated by other DNA sequences in the sample. The chain joins TRBV5-6 to TRBJ2-7, with D unclear. CDR3 length: 15 residues. Trimming left V 1 base short and J 4 bases short, with 15 bases between. From germline, CDR1 is SGHDT and CDR2 YYEEEE. CDR3 sequence: CASSLQGALIYEQYF. In DNA, the CDR3 is TGTGCCAGCAGCTTGCAAGGAGCATTGATTTACGAGCAGTACTTC.

The chain has TRBV18 and TRBJ2-5; D remains unclear. Trimming shortened V by 2 bases and J by 0 bases, and 10 bases separated the two germline ends. This CDR3 is 15 amino acids long. The germline gives CDR1 KGHSH, CDR2 LQKENI. The CDR3 reads CASSPSRTDQETQYF. CDR3 in DNA: TGTGCCAGCTCACCATCCAGGACGGACCAAGAGACCCAGTACTTC.

CDR3 nucleotide sequence: TGTGCCAGCAGTCGGGACACCTCCCGGATGCAGTACTTC. Translation: CASSRDTSRMQYF. The chain couples TRBV6-5 to TRBJ2-7; the D gene is possibly TRBD1 (6 bases). Trimming pared 5 bases from V and 9 bases from J, leaving 17 bases between. Germline loops: CDR1 MNHEY, CDR2 SVGAGI. CDR3 length: 13 amino acids.

This clone has a handful of counts. The chain combines TRBV28 with TRBJ1-6; 10 bases match TRBD1. J was trimmed by 11 bases and V by 4 bases; bases with no gene match: 8. CDR1 is MDHEN, CDR2 SYDVKM, per germline. The CDR3 extends over 15 amino acids. CDR3 DNA sequence: TGTGCCAGCAGTTCACCCGGGACAGGGGCCCCACCCCTCCACTTT. Protein product: CASSSPGTGAPPLHF.